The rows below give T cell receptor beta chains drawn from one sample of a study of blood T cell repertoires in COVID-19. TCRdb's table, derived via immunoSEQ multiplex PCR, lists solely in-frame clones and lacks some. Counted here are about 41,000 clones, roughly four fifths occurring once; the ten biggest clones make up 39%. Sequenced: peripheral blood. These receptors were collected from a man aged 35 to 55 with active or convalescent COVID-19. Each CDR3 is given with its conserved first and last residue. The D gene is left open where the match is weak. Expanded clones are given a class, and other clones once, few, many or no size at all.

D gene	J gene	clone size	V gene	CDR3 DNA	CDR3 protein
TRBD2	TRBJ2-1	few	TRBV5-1	TGCGCCAGCACGTCTACTAGCGGGAGGGGTGAGCAGTTCTTC	CASTSTSGRGEQFF
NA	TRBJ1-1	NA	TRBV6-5	TGTGCCAGCAGTTATGGGGCAGGGATCATGAACACTGAAGCTTTCTTT	CASSYGAGIMNTEAFF
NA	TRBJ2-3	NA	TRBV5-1	TGCGCCAGCAGCTTTCCAGGGTCAGATACGCAGTATTTT	CASSFPGSDTQYF
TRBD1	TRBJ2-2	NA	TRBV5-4	TGTGCCAGCAGCCTCTTGGACAGGGGTTTTACCGGGGAGCTGTTTTTT	CASSLLDRGFTGELFF
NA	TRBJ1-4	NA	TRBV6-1	TGTGCCAGCAGTGAAGGGGGAGGTGTTCATGAAAAACTGTTTTTT	CASSEGGGVHEKLFF
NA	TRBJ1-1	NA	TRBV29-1	TGCAGCGTTGAACCCTCGGGGGTAACTGAAGCTTTCTTT	CSVEPSGVTEAFF
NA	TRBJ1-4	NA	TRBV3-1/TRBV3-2	TGTGCCAGCAGCCGGAGGACAGATGGACAGGAAAAACTGTTTTTT	CASSRRTDGQEKLFF
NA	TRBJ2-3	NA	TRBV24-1	TGTGCCACCAGTGATTCACTAGTAGTCACAGATACGCAGTATTTT	CATSDSLVVTDTQYF
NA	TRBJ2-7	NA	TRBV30	TGTGCCTGGAGTGTACGACATTTCTACGAGCAGTACTTC	CAWSVRHFYEQYF
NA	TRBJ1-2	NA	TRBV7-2	TGTGCCAGCAGCTCAGGACAGAACTATGGCTACACCTTC	CASSSGQNYGYTF
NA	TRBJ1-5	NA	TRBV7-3	TGTGCCAGCAGCACAATAGACGGGAGCAATCAGCCCCAGCATTTT	CASSTIDGSNQPQHF
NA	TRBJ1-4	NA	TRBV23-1	TGCGCCAGCAGGACGCAGGGGCCGGAGGCAACTAATGAAAAACTGTTTTTT	CASRTQGPEATNEKLFF
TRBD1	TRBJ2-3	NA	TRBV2	TGTGCCAGCAGTGCCGGGACAGGGAGAACAGATACGCAGTATTTT	CASSAGTGRTDTQYF
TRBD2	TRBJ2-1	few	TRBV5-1	TGCGCCAGCTCCCAAGGGACTAGCGACTCCAATGAGCAGTTCTTC	CASSQGTSDSNEQFF
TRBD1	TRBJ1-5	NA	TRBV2	TGTGCCAGCAGTGAATCCCCGACAGGGAGTAATCAGCCCCAGCATTTT	CASSESPTGSNQPQHF
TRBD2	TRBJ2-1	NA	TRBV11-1	TGTGCCAGCAGCTCTAAGACTAGCGGGATACAGTTCTTC	CASSSKTSGIQFF
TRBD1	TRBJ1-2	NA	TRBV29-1	TGCAGCGTCGGGGTGACAGGGGGAGGCTACACCTTC	CSVGVTGGGYTF
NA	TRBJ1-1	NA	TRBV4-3	TGCGCCAGCAGCCAAGTACAGGGTAGGTCTGAAGCTTTCTTT	CASSQVQGRSEAFF
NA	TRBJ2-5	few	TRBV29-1	TGCAGCGTTGTGCTAGGAGAGACCCAGTACTTC	CSVVLGETQYF
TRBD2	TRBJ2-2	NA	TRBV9	TGTGCCAGCAGCCCTAGCGGGACGAACACCGGGGAGCTGTTTTTT	CASSPSGTNTGELFF
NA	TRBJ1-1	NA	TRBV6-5	TGTGCCAGCAGTTACTCAGGGACCCCGGGGGGAGCTTTCTTT	CASSYSGTPGGAFF
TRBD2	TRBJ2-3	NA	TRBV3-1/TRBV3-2	TGTGCCAGCAGCCACAGCGGGAGTGGATCAGATACGCAGTATTTT	CASSHSGSGSDTQYF
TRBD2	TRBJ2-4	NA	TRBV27	TGTGCCAGCAGTTTCCTCCCCGGGACTAGCGGACTAGGGTCCAAAAACATTCAGTACTTC	CASSFLPGTSGLGSKNIQYF
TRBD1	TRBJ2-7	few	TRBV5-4	TGTGCCAGCAGCTCCCCGGGACAGGCGGTCTACGAGCAGTACTTC	CASSSPGQAVYEQYF
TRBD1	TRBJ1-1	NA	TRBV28	TGTGCCAGCAGCGGACAGGGGTGGGGAACTGAAGCTTTCTTT	CASSGQGWGTEAFF
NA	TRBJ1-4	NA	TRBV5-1	TGCGCCAGCCGTATTCTCTCAGGGTCGGCTAATGAAAAACTGTTTTTT	CASRILSGSANEKLFF
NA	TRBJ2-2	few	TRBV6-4	TGTGCCAGCAGTGGACAGGCGGACACCGGGGAGCTGTTTTTT	CASSGQADTGELFF
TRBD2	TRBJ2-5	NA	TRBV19	TGTGCCAGTAAGGAGCGGGAGGGCCCTCTGGAGACCCAGTACTTC	CASKEREGPLETQYF
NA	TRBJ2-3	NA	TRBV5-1	TGCGCCAGCAGCTTCGGACAGGGGAGAAGAGCGGGAGGGCCTGTCCGTCCAGATACGCAGTATTTT	CASSFGQGRRAGGPVRPDTQYF
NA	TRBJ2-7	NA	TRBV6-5	TGTGCCAGCAGTCCGGGGTTACTTTACGAGCAGTACTTC	CASSPGLLYEQYF
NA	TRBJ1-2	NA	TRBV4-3	TGCGCCAGCAGCCAAGATCGGGGAGGGCTCGGCTATGGCTACACCTTC	CASSQDRGGLGYGYTF
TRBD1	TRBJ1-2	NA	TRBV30	TGTGCCTGGGGTAGGGTCGGGACAGGTTCAAAGGGGGGCTATGGCTACACCTTC	CAWGRVGTGSKGGYGYTF
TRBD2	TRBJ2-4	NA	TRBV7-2	TGTGCCAGCAGCTTCCCAGCGGGGGGGGCTGGGGACATTCAGTACTTC	CASSFPAGGAGDIQYF
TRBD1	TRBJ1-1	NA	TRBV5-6	TGTGCCAGCAGCTTGTTGGACAGGGTGAGCACTGAAGCTTTCTTT	CASSLLDRVSTEAFF
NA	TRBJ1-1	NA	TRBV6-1	TGTGCCAGCAGTGAGAGGGCTTCGGGTTTCACTGAAGCTTTCTTT	CASSERASGFTEAFF
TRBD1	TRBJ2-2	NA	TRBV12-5	TGTGCTAGTGGCTACCGGCAGGGGGAGAACACCGGGGAGCTGTTTTTT	CASGYRQGENTGELFF
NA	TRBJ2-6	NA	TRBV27	TGTGCCAGCAGCTCCTACTCTGGGGCCAACGTCCTGACTTTC	CASSSYSGANVLTF
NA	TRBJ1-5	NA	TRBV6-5	TGTGCCAGCAGTTCCGTCAGTGATAGCAATCAGCCCCAGCATTTT	CASSSVSDSNQPQHF
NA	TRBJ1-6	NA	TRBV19	TGTGCCAGTAGTAGCCAGGGTTCCTATAATTCACCCCTCCACTTT	CASSSQGSYNSPLHF
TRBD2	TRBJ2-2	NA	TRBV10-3	TGTGCCACGGGGGGTAGCGGGGGTACTCCGAACACCGGGGAGCTGTTTTTT	CATGGSGGTPNTGELFF
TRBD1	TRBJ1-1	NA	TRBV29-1	TGCAGCGTTGACGGGACAGGGGCGACTGAAGCTTTCTTT	CSVDGTGATEAFF